The rows below give T cell receptor beta chains drawn from one sample of a study of T cell clones after liver transplantation. Produced via immunoSEQ multiplex PCR; TCRdb's table is partial and in-frame only. The sample yields around 110,000 clones, just over 90% seen once. The sequencing here drew on CD4+ T cells from blood, taken 12 months after liver transplant. The receptors originated from a human patient who received a liver transplant. Part of the T cells may come from the graft donor. Each CDR3 is given with its conserved first and last residue. Each record gives: clone size, D gene, V gene, J gene, CDR3 protein, CDR3 DNA. D genes are given only for firm matches. Some rows have no size entry. The others give once, few or many, or a class for an expanded clone.

once	TRBD1	TRBV6-5	TRBJ1-1	CASSPSGGANTEAFF	TGTGCCAGCAGTCCCTCAGGGGGGGCGAACACTGAAGCTTTCTTT
NA	NA	TRBV11-2	TRBJ1-5	CASSLGAAVAPQHF	TGTGCCAGCAGCTTAGGGGCAGCCGTGGCGCCCCAGCATTTT
NA	NA	TRBV19	TRBJ1-1	CASSIQANTEAFF	TGTGCCAGTAGTATCCAGGCGAACACTGAAGCTTTCTTT
once	TRBD2	TRBV10-2	TRBJ2-1	CASSETSGPISYNEQFF	TGCGCCAGCAGTGAAACTAGCGGGCCAATCTCCTACAATGAGCAGTTCTTC
NA	TRBD2	TRBV29-1	TRBJ2-1	CSVTGTSGRSEQFF	TGCAGCGTAACCGGGACTAGCGGGAGGAGTGAGCAGTTCTTC
NA	TRBD2	TRBV5-4	TRBJ2-2	CASSSGLAGIGELFF	TGTGCCAGCAGCTCGGGACTAGCGGGAATCGGGGAGCTGTTTTTT
NA	TRBD1	TRBV27	TRBJ1-5	CASSLQGAGPQHF	TGTGCCAGCAGTTTACAGGGGGCTGGGCCCCAGCATTTT
once	NA	TRBV28	TRBJ1-1	CASRQEINTEAFF	TGTGCCAGCCGCCAGGAGATAAACACTGAAGCTTTCTTT
once	TRBD1	TRBV30	TRBJ2-5	CAWITGGQETQYF	TGTGCCTGGATCACAGGGGGCCAAGAGACCCAGTACTTC
NA	TRBD2	TRBV5-6	TRBJ2-7	CASSLDGREIYEQYF	TGTGCCAGCAGCTTGGACGGGCGGGAGATCTACGAGCAGTACTTC
NA	TRBD1	TRBV29-1	TRBJ2-3	CSVVGDRGSDTQYF	TGCAGCGTTGTAGGGGACAGGGGTTCGGATACGCAGTATTTT
NA	TRBD2	TRBV4-1	TRBJ2-1	CASSFSGAEQFF	TGCGCCAGCAGCTTTAGCGGGGCTGAGCAGTTCTTC
NA	NA	TRBV7-2	TRBJ2-2	CASSLNRGRGRTGELFF	TGTGCCAGCAGCTTAAATCGAGGGAGAGGGCGCACCGGGGAGCTGTTTTTT
NA	NA	TRBV30	TRBJ1-5	CAWSTADFNQPQHF	TGTGCCTGGAGCACCGCCGACTTCAATCAGCCCCAGCATTTT
NA	TRBD1	TRBV10-2	TRBJ2-7	CASGLTGIPYEQYF	TGCGCCAGCGGGTTGACAGGGATCCCCTACGAGCAGTACTTC
NA	NA	TRBV29-1	TRBJ2-5	CSVEPTGRKTQYF	TGCAGCGTTGAGCCGACCGGAAGGAAGACCCAGTACTTC
NA	TRBD1	TRBV25-1	TRBJ1-6	CASSGPTGNNSPLHF	TGTGCCAGCAGTGGTCCGACAGGGAACAATTCACCCCTCCACTTT
once	NA	TRBV5-1	TRBJ1-5	CASSPGGGSNQPQHF	TGCGCCAGCAGCCCCGGGGGAGGAAGCAATCAGCCCCAGCATTTT
NA	TRBD2	TRBV6-6	TRBJ2-3	CASSSAGGYTDTQYF	TGTGCCAGCAGTTCAGCGGGAGGGTACACAGATACGCAGTATTTT
NA	NA	TRBV6-1	TRBJ2-7	CASEYIPDAYEQYF	TGTGCCAGCGAATACATTCCGGATGCCTACGAGCAGTACTTC
NA	NA	TRBV5-5	TRBJ1-1	CASSLVGDTEAFF	TGTGCCAGCAGCTTGGTAGGCGACACTGAAGCTTTCTTT
NA	NA	TRBV7-2	TRBJ1-3	CASSLVPGTSGNTIYF	TGTGCCAGCAGCTTAGTACCAGGAACCTCTGGAAACACCATATATTTT
NA	TRBD2	TRBV9	TRBJ2-1	CASSVGGRTSGNEQFF	TGTGCCAGCAGCGTAGGAGGGCGGACTAGCGGGAATGAGCAGTTCTTC
NA	NA	TRBV5-1	TRBJ2-7	CASSLGRDGPQYF	TGCGCCAGCAGCTTGGGTCGGGACGGTCCGCAGTACTTC
NA	NA	TRBV7-2	TRBJ1-2	CASSVDFYGYTF	TGTGCCAGCAGCGTGGACTTCTATGGCTACACCTTC
few	NA	TRBV5-1	TRBJ2-3	CASSSNRVGTDTQYF	TGCGCCAGCAGCTCCAACAGGGTTGGCACAGATACGCAGTATTTT
NA	NA	TRBV4-1	TRBJ1-4	CASSRRSWGATNEKLFF	TGCGCCAGCAGCCGGAGATCTTGGGGTGCAACTAATGAAAAACTGTTTTTT
NA	TRBD1	TRBV27	TRBJ1-1	CASRSTGTGFLVNTEAFF	TGTGCCAGCAGAAGTACCGGGACAGGGTTTTTGGTGAACACTGAAGCTTTCTTT
NA	NA	TRBV11-2	TRBJ2-5	CASSQRGETQYF	TGTGCCAGCAGCCAACGGGGGGAGACCCAGTACTTC
NA	TRBD1	TRBV28	TRBJ1-5	CASSLQQGQLRPQHF	TGTGCCAGCAGTCTCCAACAGGGACAGCTCAGGCCCCAGCATTTT
once	NA	TRBV5-1	TRBJ1-4	CASNPGGPNEKLFF	TGCGCCAGCAACCCGGGGGGCCCTAATGAAAAACTGTTTTTT
NA	TRBD2	TRBV7-2	TRBJ2-1	CASSFRTSGGLADNEQFF	TGTGCCAGCAGCTTTAGGACGAGCGGGGGACTAGCAGATAATGAGCAGTTCTTC
NA	NA	TRBV28	TRBJ1-6	CASSLYLSFGSPLHF	TGTGCCAGCAGTTTATATCTCTCCTTCGGCTCACCCCTCCACTTT
once	TRBD2	TRBV9	TRBJ2-3	CASRTSGSDTQYF	TGTGCCAGCAGGACTAGCGGGAGTGATACGCAGTATTTT
NA	NA	TRBV5-6	TRBJ2-3	CASSLGISATDTQYF	TGTGCCAGCAGCTTGGGGATCTCGGCCACAGATACGCAGTATTTT
NA	NA	TRBV10-3	TRBJ1-2	CAATRGLGAYGYTF	TGTGCCGCCACAAGGGGCCTGGGTGCCTATGGCTACACCTTC
NA	TRBD2	TRBV5-1	TRBJ2-3	CASSPGLAASTDTQYF	TGCGCCAGCAGCCCGGGACTAGCGGCTAGCACAGATACGCAGTATTTT
NA	NA	TRBV6-6	TRBJ1-3	CASSGQPSGNTIYF	TGTGCCAGCAGCGGACAGCCCTCTGGAAACACCATATATTTT
NA	TRBD1	TRBV6-1	TRBJ2-2	CASSDPGTGVYTGELFF	TGTGCCAGCAGTGATCCCGGGACAGGGGTATACACCGGGGAGCTGTTTTTT
NA	NA	TRBV5-6	TRBJ1-2	CASSLITENYGYTF	TGTGCCAGCAGCCTAATAACCGAAAACTATGGCTACACCTTC
once	NA	TRBV29-1	TRBJ2-3	CSVEDGSSSTDTQYF	TGCAGCGTTGAAGACGGGAGTTCTAGCACAGATACGCAGTATTTT
NA	NA	TRBV5-4	TRBJ2-1	CASSLGGARNEQFF	TGTGCCAGCAGCTTGGGTGGGGCGCGGAATGAGCAGTTCTTC
NA	NA	TRBV7-3	TRBJ2-1	CASSPSDYNEQFF	TGTGCCAGCAGCCCATCCGACTACAATGAGCAGTTCTTC
NA	NA	TRBV5-1	TRBJ1-2	CASSTDPEEGYTF	TGCGCCAGCAGCACCGACCCAGAGGAGGGCTACACCTTC
few	TRBD1	TRBV10-3	TRBJ1-5	CATNLDRGPSPQHF	TGTGCCACAAACCTTGACAGGGGGCCAAGTCCCCAGCATTTT
NA	NA	TRBV21-1	TRBJ1-5	CASSKPPAVSNQPQHF	TGTGCCAGCAGCAAACCCCCGGCGGTTAGCAATCAGCCCCAGCATTTT
NA	TRBD2	TRBV2	TRBJ2-1	CASSERPAGVGNEQFF	TGTGCCAGCAGTGAAAGGCCAGCGGGAGTTGGTAATGAGCAGTTCTTC
once	NA	TRBV5-6	TRBJ2-2	CASSLASVTGELFF	TGTGCCAGCAGCTTGGCCTCCGTCACCGGGGAGCTGTTTTTT
NA	NA	TRBV1	TRBJ2-6	CTSSEWCAQSRANVLTF	TGCACCAGCAGTGAATGGTGTGCACAAAGTCGGGCCAACGTCCTGACTTTC
NA	NA	TRBV20-1	TRBJ2-5	CSAAGDETQYF	TGCAGTGCGGCGGGCGATGAGACCCAGTACTTC
few	TRBD1	TRBV9	TRBJ1-2	CASSEGPAGTGTDYGYTF	TGTGCCAGCAGCGAGGGGCCGGCCGGGACAGGGACAGACTATGGCTACACCTTC
NA	NA	TRBV19	TRBJ2-6	CASSLTRGGANVLTF	TGTGCCAGTAGTTTGACCAGGGGTGGGGCCAACGTCCTGACTTTC
NA	NA	TRBV10-3	TRBJ2-5	CAIAAGAVGETQYF	TGTGCCATTGCAGCAGGGGCGGTTGGGGAGACCCAGTACTTC
NA	NA	TRBV18	TRBJ2-3	CASSPPPETDTQYF	TGTGCCAGCTCACCACCGCCCGAGACAGATACGCAGTATTTT